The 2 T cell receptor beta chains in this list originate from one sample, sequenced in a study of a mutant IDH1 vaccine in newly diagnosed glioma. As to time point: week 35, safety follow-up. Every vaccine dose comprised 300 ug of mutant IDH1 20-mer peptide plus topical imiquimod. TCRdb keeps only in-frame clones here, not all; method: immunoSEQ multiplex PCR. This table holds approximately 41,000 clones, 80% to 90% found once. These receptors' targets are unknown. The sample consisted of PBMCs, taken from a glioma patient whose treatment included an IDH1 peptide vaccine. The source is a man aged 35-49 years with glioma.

This CDR3 reads CASSIGASNIQYF. The CDR3 DNA is TGTGCCAGTAGTATTGGGGCGTCGAACATTCAGTACTTC. V and J are TRBV19 and TRBJ2-4; D may be TRBD1 (5 bases). V was shortened by 3 bases and J by 7 bases, with 10 bases between the two germline ends. The CDR3 sequence is 13 residues long. Germline lookup yields CDR1 LNHDA and CDR2 SQIVND (reference sequence).

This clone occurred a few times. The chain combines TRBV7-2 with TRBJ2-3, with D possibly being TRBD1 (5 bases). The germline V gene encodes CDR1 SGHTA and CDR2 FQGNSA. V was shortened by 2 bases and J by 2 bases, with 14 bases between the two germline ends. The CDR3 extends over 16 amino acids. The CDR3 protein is CASSLWLQVNTDTQYF. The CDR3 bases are TGTGCCAGCAGCTTATGGCTACAGGTTAACACAGATACGCAGTATTTT.